The 10 T cell receptor beta chains below come from one sample, sequenced in a study of technical replicates of blood from several donors. The data were produced by immunoSEQ multiplex PCR, yet TCRdb's version contains in-frame clones alone and is incomplete. This table has about 88,000 clones, 85% to 95% appearing once. The sequencing input was T cells isolated from PBMCs. These receptors were collected from a human donor in good health.

The chain couples TRBV5-1 to TRBJ2-3; TRBD2 agrees at 13 bases. The CDR3 spans 16 residues. J lost 5 bases, V lost 5 bases, and 8 bases had no gene match. Germline loops: CDR1 SGHRS, CDR2 YFSETQ. CDR3 sequence reads: CASRPGTSGVVDTQYF. The CDR3 DNA reads TGCGCCAGCAGGCCTGGGACTAGCGGGGTGGTAGATACGCAGTATTTT.

This chain joins TRBV7-6 and TRBJ2-1; possibly TRBD2 for D (6 bases). Trimming shortened V by 4 bases and J by 2 bases, and 9 bases separated the two germline ends. Germline CDR1 reads SGHVS; CDR2 reads FNYEAQ. The CDR3 runs 14 residues. CDR3 bases: TGTGCCAGCAGCTCTGGGGGGACCTACAATGAGCAGTTCTTC. Translating gives CASSSGGTYNEQFF.

The chain carries TRBV19 and TRBJ1-4; 7 bases map to TRBD1. This CDR3 contains 13 residues. CDR1 and CDR2 (germline): LNHDA, SQIVND (reference sequence). V lost 6 bases to trimming and J lost 7 bases; unmatched junction nucleotides: 5. The chain's CDR3 is CASSGPGGEKLFF. CDR3 DNA: TGTGCCAGTAGCGGGCCAGGGGGTGAAAAACTGTTTTTT.

This chain links TRBV6-1 with TRBJ1-5, with 7 positions matching TRBD1. J lost 7 bases, V lost 6 bases, and 6 bases had no gene match. CDR1 and CDR2 from the germline V gene are MNHNS and SASEGT. This CDR3 has 13 amino acids. The CDR3 region is CASSATGKQPQHF. The CDR3 DNA is TGTGCCAGCAGCGCGACAGGGAAACAGCCCCAGCATTTT.

The rearrangement uses TRBV2 and TRBJ2-3; no firm D call. Germline values: CDR1 SNHLY, CDR2 FYNNEI. The length of the CDR3 is 13 residues. Trimming shortened V by 2 bases and J by 6 bases, and 9 bases separated the two germline ends. In DNA form, the CDR3 reads TGTGCCAGCAGTGAATCCCCTGCGGATACGCAGTATTTT. Protein: CASSESPADTQYF.

As DNA, the CDR3 is TGCGCCAGCGGCTGGGGGACAGGGCGCACTGAAGCTTTCTTT. It specifies CASGWGTGRTEAFF. This rearrangement joins TRBV4-1 to TRBJ1-1; TRBD1 matches 9 bases. V dropped 8 bases and J dropped 4; count of bases not matched to a gene: 8. From germline, CDR1 is MGHRA and CDR2 YSYEKL. The CDR3 totals 14 residues.

The V call is TRBV4-2, the J call TRBJ2-7, with 9 nucleotides matching TRBD2. Losses at the gene ends were 1 base for V and 3 bases for J; bases not matched to a gene: 4. This CDR3 is built from 15 residues. The germline V gene has CDR1 LGHNA and CDR2 YNFKEQ. DNA for the CDR3: TGTGCCAGCAGCCAAGGACTAGCGGTGGACTACGAGCAGTACTTC. This translates into CASSQGLAVDYEQYF.

The V call is TRBV7-2, the J call TRBJ2-7; 7 nucleotides agree with TRBD2. V was pared by 4 bases and J by 1 base, with 1 base of the junction left unmatched. The CDR3 runs 13 residues. CDR1 SGHTA and CDR2 FQGNSA come from the germline V gene. The CDR3 sequence is CASSSGLSYEQYF. DNA for the CDR3: TGTGCCAGCAGCTCGGGACTATCCTACGAGCAGTACTTC. Looking up the rest from reference TRBV7-2 and TRBJ2-7 gives the full variable domain: GAGVSQSPSNKVTEKGKDVELRCDPISGHTALYWYRQSLGQGLEFLIYFQGNSAPDKSGLPSDRFSAERTGGSVSTLTIQRTQQEDSAVYLCASSSGLSYEQYFGPGTRLTVT.

CDR3 DNA: TGTGCCAGTAGTATAGGCGGGCCTAGCACAGATACGCAGTATTTT. It specifies CASSIGGPSTDTQYF. The chain carries TRBV19 and TRBJ2-3; a possible D gene is TRBD2 (5 bases). V lost 1 base to trimming and J lost 0 bases, with 8 bases between them. Germline loops: CDR1 LNHDA, CDR2 SQIVND (reference sequence). This CDR3 is 15 amino acids long.

V is TRBV7-9 and J is TRBJ2-5; D gene uncertain. Trimming left V 1 base short and J 0 bases short, with 9 bases between. From germline, CDR1 is SEHNR and CDR2 FQNEAQ (reference sequence). The CDR3 is made up of 15 amino acids. The CDR3 region has the DNA TGTGCCAGCAGCTTAGTGGCAGATTACCAAGAGACCCAGTACTTC. Protein sequence: CASSLVADYQETQYF.